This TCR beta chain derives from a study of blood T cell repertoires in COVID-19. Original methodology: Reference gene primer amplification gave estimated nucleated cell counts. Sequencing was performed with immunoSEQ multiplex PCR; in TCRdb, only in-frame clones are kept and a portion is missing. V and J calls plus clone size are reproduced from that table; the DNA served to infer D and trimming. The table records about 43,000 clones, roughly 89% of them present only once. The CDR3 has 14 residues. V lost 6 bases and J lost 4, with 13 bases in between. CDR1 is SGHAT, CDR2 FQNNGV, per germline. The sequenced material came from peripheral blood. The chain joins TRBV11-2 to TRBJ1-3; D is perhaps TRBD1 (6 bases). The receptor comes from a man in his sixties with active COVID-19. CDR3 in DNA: TGTGCCAGCAGAGAAGGGGGATCAGGAAACACCATATATTTT. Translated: CASREGGSGNTIYF.